This TCR beta chain originates from a study of blood T cell repertoires in COVID-19. Turning to the study itself: Donors in the United States, Italy and Spain gave samples during acute or convalescent COVID-19.

Original analysis: Reference gene primer amplification yielded estimated nucleated cell counts. Produced via immunoSEQ multiplex PCR; TCRdb's table is partial and in-frame only. V and J calls and clone size are copied from that table; D and trimming were computed from the DNA. The sample lists roughly 290,000 clones, around 90% occurring once. Recruits, aged about 18 to 95 years, lived in under 25 US areas. Two negative PCRs, clearance, or symptom resolution had been documented for recovered Cohort 3 donors. Germline values: CDR1 MNHNY, CDR2 SVGAGI (reference sequence). V lost 5 bases and J 7 bases, leaving 12 bases between the germline ends. The CDR3 totals 13 residues.

Source material: PBMCs or T cells enriched from blood (not recorded which). This receptor was obtained from a woman in her thirties or forties who had recovered from COVID-19. The chain uses TRBV6-6 and TRBJ1-5; D is uncertain. CDR3: CASSLTSLQPQHF. The CDR3 DNA reads as TGTGCCAGCAGTCTTACTAGCTTACAGCCCCAGCATTTT.